This T cell receptor (beta chain) was profiled in a study of shared clonotypes between healthy human individuals. The quantity of DNA used in unsorted PBMC replicate PCRs was 300 ng, corresponding to about 30,000 T cell genomes. The data were produced by immunoSEQ multiplex PCR, yet TCRdb's version contains in-frame clones alone and is incomplete. The table includes about half a million clones, roughly 80% detected once. Adults of Caucasian background living in Nashville, Tennessee made up all donors. This clonotype was sampled from a woman between 40 and 50 years old in good health. Some clones in this sample may be carry-over from other donors' samples. Sequenced material: PBMCs.

CDR3 bases: TGTGCCAGCAGCCTCGAATCGGCTAGCGGATACGAGCAGTACTTC. Translated, it gives CASSLESASGYEQYF. V and J are TRBV4-2 and TRBJ2-7, with 7 bases identical to TRBD2. Trimming took 4 bases from V and 4 from J; bases not matched to a gene: 10. Germline lookup yields CDR1 LGHNA and CDR2 YNFKEQ. CDR3 length: 15 residues.